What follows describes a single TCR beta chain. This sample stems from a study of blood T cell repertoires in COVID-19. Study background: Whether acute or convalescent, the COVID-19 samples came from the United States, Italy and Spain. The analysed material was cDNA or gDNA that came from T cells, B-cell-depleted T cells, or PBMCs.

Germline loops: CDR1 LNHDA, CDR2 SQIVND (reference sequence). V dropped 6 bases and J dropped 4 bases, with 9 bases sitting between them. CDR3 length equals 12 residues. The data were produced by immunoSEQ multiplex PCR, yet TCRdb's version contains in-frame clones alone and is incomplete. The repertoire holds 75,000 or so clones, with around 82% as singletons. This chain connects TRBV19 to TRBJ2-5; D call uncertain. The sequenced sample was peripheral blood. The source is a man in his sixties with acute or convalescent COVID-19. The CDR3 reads CASRQSGETQYF. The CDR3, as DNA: TGTGCCAGTAGACAGTCCGGAGAGACCCAGTACTTC. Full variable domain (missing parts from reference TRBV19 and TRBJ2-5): DGGITQSPKYLFRKEGQNVTLSCEQNLNHDAMYWYRQDPGQGLRLIYYSQIVNDFQKGDIAEGYSVSREKKESFPLTVTSAQKNPTAFYLCASRQSGETQYFGPGTRLLVL.